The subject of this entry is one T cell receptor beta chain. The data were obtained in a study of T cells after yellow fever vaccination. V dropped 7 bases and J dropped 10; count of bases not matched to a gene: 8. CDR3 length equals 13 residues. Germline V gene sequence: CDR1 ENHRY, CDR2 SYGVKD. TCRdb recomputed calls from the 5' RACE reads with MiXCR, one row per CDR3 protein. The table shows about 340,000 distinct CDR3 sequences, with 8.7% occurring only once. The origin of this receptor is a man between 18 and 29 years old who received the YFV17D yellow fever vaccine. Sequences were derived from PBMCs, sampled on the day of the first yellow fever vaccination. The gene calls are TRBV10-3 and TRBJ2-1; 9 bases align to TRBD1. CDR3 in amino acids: CAINRDRAWEQFF. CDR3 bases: TGTGCCATCAACCGGGACAGGGCGTGGGAGCAGTTCTTC.